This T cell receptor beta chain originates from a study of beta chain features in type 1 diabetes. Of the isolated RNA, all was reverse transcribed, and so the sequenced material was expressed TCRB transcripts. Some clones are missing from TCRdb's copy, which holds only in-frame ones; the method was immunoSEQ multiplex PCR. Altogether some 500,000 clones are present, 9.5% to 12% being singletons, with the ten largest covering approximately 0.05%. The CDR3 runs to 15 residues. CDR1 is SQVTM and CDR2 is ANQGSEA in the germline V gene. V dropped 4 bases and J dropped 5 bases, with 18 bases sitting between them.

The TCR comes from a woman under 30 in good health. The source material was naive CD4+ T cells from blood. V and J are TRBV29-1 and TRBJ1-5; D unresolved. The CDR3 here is CSVVDPWNGDQPQHF. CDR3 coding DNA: TGCAGCGTTGTGGACCCATGGAACGGGGATCAGCCCCAGCATTTT. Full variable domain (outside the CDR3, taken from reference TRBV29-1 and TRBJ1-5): SAVISQKPSRDICQRGTSLTIQCQVDSQVTMMFWYRQQPGQSLTLIATANQGSEATYESGFVIDKFPISRPNLTFSTLTVSNMSPEDSSIYLCSVVDPWNGDQPQHFGDGTRLSIL.